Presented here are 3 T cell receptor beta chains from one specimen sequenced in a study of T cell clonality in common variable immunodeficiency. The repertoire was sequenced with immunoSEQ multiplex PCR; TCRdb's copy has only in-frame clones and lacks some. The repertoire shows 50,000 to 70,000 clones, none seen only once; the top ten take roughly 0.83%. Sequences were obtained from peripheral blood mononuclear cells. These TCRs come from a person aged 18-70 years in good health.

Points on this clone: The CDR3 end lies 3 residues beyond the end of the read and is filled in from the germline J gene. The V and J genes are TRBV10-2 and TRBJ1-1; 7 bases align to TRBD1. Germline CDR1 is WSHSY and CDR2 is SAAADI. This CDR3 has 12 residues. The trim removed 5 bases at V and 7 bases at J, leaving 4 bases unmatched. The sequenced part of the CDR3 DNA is TGCGCCAGCAGTCCCACAGGGGTTGAA. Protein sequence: CASSPTGVE. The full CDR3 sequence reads CASSPTGVEAFF.

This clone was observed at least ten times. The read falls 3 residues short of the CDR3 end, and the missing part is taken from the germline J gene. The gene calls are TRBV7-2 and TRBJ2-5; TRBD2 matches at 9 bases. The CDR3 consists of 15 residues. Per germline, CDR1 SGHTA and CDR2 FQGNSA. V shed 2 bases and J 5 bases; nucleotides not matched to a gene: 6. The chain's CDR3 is CASSLSPSGVETQYF. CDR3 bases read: TGTGCCAGCAGCTTATCCCCTAGCGGGGTGGAGACC.

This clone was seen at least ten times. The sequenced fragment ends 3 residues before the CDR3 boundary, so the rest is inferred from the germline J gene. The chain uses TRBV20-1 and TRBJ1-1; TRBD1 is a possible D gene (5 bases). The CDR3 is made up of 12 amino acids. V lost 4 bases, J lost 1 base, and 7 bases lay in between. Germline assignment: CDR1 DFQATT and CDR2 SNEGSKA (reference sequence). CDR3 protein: CSATDRNTEAFF. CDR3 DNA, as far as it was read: TGCAGTGCTACCGACAGGAACACTGAA.